These 14 T cell receptor beta chains originate from one sample sequenced in a study of T cell responses to AZD1222 COVID-19 vaccine. The data were produced by immunoSEQ multiplex PCR, yet TCRdb's version contains in-frame clones alone and is incomplete. Here the sample spans approximately 100,000 clones, roughly 86% being singletons. The sample was peripheral blood, taken 28 days after the second AZD1222 dose. The receptors here all came from an adult who received the AZD1222 COVID-19 vaccine.

DNA of the CDR3: TGCGCCAGCAAAGGACAGGGGGCTTCGGGGACTGAAGCTTTCTTT. This translates into CASKGQGASGTEAFF. V usage is TRBV5-1 and J usage is TRBJ1-1, with 11 nucleotides matching TRBD1. Per the germline V gene, CDR1 is SGHRS and CDR2 is YFSETQ. Unmatched junction bases numbered 9, after V lost 6 bases and J lost 5 bases. The CDR3 spans 15 residues.

The V and J genes are TRBV30 and TRBJ2-5, with D perhaps assigned TRBD1 or TRBD2 (5 bases each). This CDR3 comprises 14 residues. V was trimmed by 3 bases and J by 7 bases, leaving 18 bases between them. CDR1 is GTSNPN, CDR2 SVGIG, per germline (reference sequence). CDR3: CAWRAPGRLGTQYF. The DNA for the CDR3 is TGTGCCTGGAGGGCCCCGGGGCGTTTGGGGACCCAGTACTTC.

V is TRBV12-2 and J is TRBJ2-1; TRBD1 is taken as the D call from the table, unchecked against the DNA. TRBV12-2 is tagged as a pseudogene. CDR3 length: 16 amino acids. CDR3 nucleotides: TGTGCAAGTCGCCCAGTCCCCAGGGGGCGTCGCAATGAGCAGTTCTTC. It encodes CASRPVPRGRRNEQFF.

The chain is built from TRBV29-1 and TRBJ1-6; TRBD1 aligns across 8 bases. Germline trimming cut 4 bases from V and 4 bases from J; bases unmatched to any gene: 0. CDR3 length equals 13 residues. Germline V lookup: CDR1 SQVTM, CDR2 ANQGSEA. The CDR3 here is CSVGTGYNSPLHF. CDR3 DNA: TGCAGCGTTGGGACAGGGTATAATTCACCCCTCCACTTT. Using reference TRBV29-1 and TRBJ1-6 for the parts outside the CDR3, the full variable domain is SAVISQKPSRDICQRGTSLTIQCQVDSQVTMMFWYRQQPGQSLTLIATANQGSEATYESGFVIDKFPISRPNLTFSTLTVSNMSPEDSSIYLCSVGTGYNSPLHFGNGTRLTVT.

This clone was counted once. V gene TRBV19 combines with J gene TRBJ1-6, with D maybe TRBD1 (5 bases). The CDR3 has 15 amino acids. V was trimmed by 5 bases and J by 6 bases, leaving 14 bases between them. Germline CDR1 reads LNHDA; CDR2 reads SQIVND (reference sequence). The CDR3: CASSETGTPNSPLHF. DNA of the CDR3: TGTGCCAGTAGTGAAACTGGGACCCCTAATTCACCCCTCCACTTT.

The genes are TRBV5-4 and TRBJ1-2; 7 bases match TRBD1. CDR3 length: 12 amino acids. Germline-derived CDR1 and CDR2 are SGHNT and YYREEE (reference sequence). Losses at the gene ends were 2 bases for V and 6 bases for J; bases not matched to a gene: 1. CDR3 protein: CASSFQGDGYTF. The DNA for the CDR3 is TGTGCCAGCAGCTTCCAGGGGGATGGCTACACCTTC.

This chain connects TRBV7-2 to TRBJ2-7, with D maybe TRBD2 (6 bases). The CDR3 length is 13 residues. Trimming took off 5 bases at V and 2 bases at J, with 10 bases between the two ends. The germline V gene encodes CDR1 SGHTA and CDR2 FQGNSA. DNA of the CDR3: TGTGCCAGCAGCGGGACTCCAACCTACGAGCAGTACTTC. Translated: CASSGTPTYEQYF.

The chain is built from TRBV6-5 and TRBJ1-1; TRBD1 might be the D (6 bases). Germline loops: CDR1 MNHEY, CDR2 SVGAGI. This CDR3 has 14 amino acids. V lost 7 bases to trimming and J lost 1 base, with 13 bases between them. CDR3 loop: CASTPFRGNTEAFF. CDR3 sequence (DNA): TGTGCCAGCACACCTTTCAGGGGGAACACTGAAGCTTTCTTT.

This chain uses TRBV6-1 with TRBJ2-2; 10 nucleotides agree with TRBD1. The CDR3 spans 14 residues. The J segment lost 4 bases and the V segment lost 11 bases, leaving 7 bases of the junction unmatched. In germline, CDR1 is MNHNS, CDR2 SASEGT. Here the CDR3 reads CAALRTGGTGELFF. DNA of the CDR3: TGTGCCGCTCTCAGGACAGGGGGCACCGGGGAGCTGTTTTTT.

This chain connects TRBV19 to TRBJ2-3; TRBD2 is a possible D gene (5 bases). The V gene lost 3 bases and the J gene lost 2 bases, with 9 bases spanning the gap. Germline assignment: CDR1 LNHDA and CDR2 SQIVND (reference sequence). The CDR3 is made up of 14 amino acids. This CDR3 reads CASSIDGITDTQYF. CDR3 sequence (DNA): TGTGCCAGTAGTATTGACGGGATCACAGATACGCAGTATTTT.

The CDR3 DNA is TGTGCCTGGAGTCCGACAGGATCCGCTCTAGCCAAAAACATTCAGTACTTC. This sequence encodes CAWSPTGSALAKNIQYF. The gene calls are TRBV30 and TRBJ2-4, with D perhaps matching TRBD1 (6 bases). From germline, CDR1 is GTSNPN and CDR2 SVGIG (reference sequence). V was trimmed by 2 bases and J by 0 bases, leaving 17 bases between them. The CDR3 has 17 residues.

The chain uses TRBV19 and TRBJ2-1; 7 bases fit TRBD1. V shed 5 bases and J 8 bases; nucleotides not matched to a gene: 3. The CDR3 contains 12 residues. CDR1 LNHDA and CDR2 SQIVND come from the germline V gene (reference sequence). The chain's CDR3 is CASSLTGDEQFF. In nucleotides, the CDR3 is TGTGCCAGTAGTTTAACAGGGGATGAGCAGTTCTTC.

The J gene is TRBJ2-7, the V gene TRBV20-1; perhaps TRBD2 as D (5 bases). Germline V gene sequence: CDR1 DFQATT, CDR2 SNEGSKA (reference sequence). V lost 3 bases to trimming and J lost 2 bases, with 8 bases between them. The CDR3 totals 12 residues. The CDR3 region has the DNA TGCAGTGCTAGTGGGAGTACCTACGAGCAGTACTTC. Amino acids: CSASGSTYEQYF.

The chain links TRBV5-1 to TRBJ2-3, with TRBD1 identical over 8 bases. This CDR3 has 12 residues. V lost 10 bases, J lost 5 bases, and 6 bases stayed unmatched. The germline V gene has CDR1 SGHRS and CDR2 YFSETQ. CDR3 bases: TGCGCCTCCGGACAGGGCGGAGATACGCAGTATTTT. Protein sequence: CASGQGGDTQYF.